The clone carrying this T cell receptor (beta chain) was counted between two and nine times. Its specificity is unknown. This entry is derived from a study of identical twins. From the 5' RACE reads, TCRdb called clonotypes with MiXCR, one entry per CDR3 protein. The sample shows a few hundred thousand distinct CDR3 sequences, approximately 24% of them seen only once. Germline V gene lookup returns CDR1 LGHNA and CDR2 YSLEER. Trimming stripped 3 bases from V and 4 bases from J, with 10 bases between. The CDR3 length is 13 residues. Healthy Caucasians alone served as donors. Findings of the study overall: Cord blood beta clonotypes present at high abundance carried fewer insertions; no such pattern appeared in memory repertoires.

The data were also submitted as part of a second study, on T cells expressing NK-cell markers.

This TCR was sampled from a woman aged 18-29 years in good health. The chain uses TRBV4-3 and TRBJ2-7, with a tentative D call TRBD2 (5 bases). Sequences were obtained from CD4+ T cells sorted from blood. The CDR3 sequence is CASSQKPGYEQYF. As DNA, the CDR3 is TGCGCCAGCAGCCAGAAACCGGGATACGAGCAGTACTTC.